This TCR beta chain was profiled in a study of cytomegalovirus exposure and HLA in healthy donors. Study overall: The same platform was used for the roughly 130 validation repertoires as for the 650 to 800 first-cohort repertoires, as reported in a later analysis.

CDR3 size: 11 residues. The V and J ends lost 3 bases and 8 bases respectively, with 8 bases between them. Germline values: CDR1 SGHNT, CDR2 YYREEE (reference sequence). The data were produced by immunoSEQ multiplex PCR, yet TCRdb's version contains in-frame clones alone and is incomplete. The sample lists 65,000 to 90,000 clones, 85% to 95% occurring once. This clone was recorded once. Antigen specificity is unknown. Findings and limits, study-wide: The investigators catalogued 180 or so TCR beta chains as cytomegalovirus-associated.

The V and J genes are TRBV5-4 and TRBJ1-2; D is possibly TRBD1 (6 bases). Material for sequencing was PBMCs. The receptor's source is a man younger than 35 in good health and CMV-seronegative. CDR3 region: CASSSQGGYTF. Written as DNA, the CDR3 is TGTGCCAGCAGCTCCCAGGGGGGCTACACCTTC.